The clone carrying this T cell receptor beta chain is a singleton in its sample. The data were taken from a study of blood T cell repertoires in COVID-19. At the level of the study: Samples representing acute and convalescent COVID-19 were sourced from the United States, Italy and Spain.

Cohort 3 recovered donors had two negative PCRs, clearance, or symptom resolution. V was shortened by 3 bases and J by 2 bases, with 11 bases between the two germline ends. From germline, CDR1 is SGHNT and CDR2 YYREEE (reference sequence). The CDR3 runs 14 residues. In the source study's methods: Amplifying reference gene primers gave estimates of nucleated cell counts. Assay used: immunoSEQ multiplex PCR; TCRdb lists only in-frame clones, some missing. D and trimming were read from the DNA, whereas the V and J calls and clone size are those reported in that table. The table has approximately 290,000 clones, about nine tenths seen once.

The chain carries TRBV5-4 and TRBJ2-5; no reliable D call. The sequence came from a woman aged 30 to 39 who had recovered from COVID-19. Sequencing was performed on PBMCs or T cells enriched from blood (not recorded which). CDR3 in amino acids: CASSYSTRQETQYF. CDR3 DNA: TGTGCCAGCAGCTATTCGACAAGACAAGAGACCCAGTACTTC.